One T cell receptor beta chain is described in this entry. The antigen it recognizes is unknown. The data stem from a study of cytomegalovirus exposure and HLA in healthy donors (dated 2017 in TCRdb). Regarding the study in general: According to an earlier analysis of a few hundred of the donors, about 179 million T cells yielded 90 million to 130 million unique TCR beta sequences and about 300 Gb of sequence data. About 280 gigabases of sequencing data and approximately 91 million unique TCR sequences made up an early release that covered some 640 HLA-typed donors. Of the roughly 400 genotyped donors, roughly 80% were placed in the genetic ancestry cluster associated with self-reported Caucasian donors. The study aimed to test whether cataloging public T cell receptors could reveal signatures of past pathogen exposure. The study used immunosequencing to profile the T cell repertoires of hundreds of subjects and linked those repertoires to cytomegalovirus serostatus. Along with the roughly 670-subject first cohort, a separate validation cohort of over a hundred different subjects was used. To predict cytomegalovirus infection status, the study combined high-throughput TCR immunosequencing, statistical association of individual TCRs with disease status, and machine learning. In a later analysis, previously published TCR beta repertoires from 500 to 750 donors were re-analyzed and high-resolution HLA genotyping was added so that TCR occurrence patterns could be studied. Rather than drawing on any new phenotypic data, the later analysis identified candidate immune exposures from TCR beta sequences and the way those sequences occurred across donors. In an earlier analysis of 550 to 700 of the donors, high-throughput TCR beta sequencing was used to judge whether each TCR beta V gene segment behaved as functional or pseudogenic. Donor age, sex, ethnicity and CMV serostatus were compiled alongside the repertoire data. A later genetic analysis took genome-wide SNP genotypes for about 65% of the 666 donors and used that subset as a discovery cohort. All discovery cohort repertoires had been generated using a single sequencing platform. HLA typing covered class I and class II loci at four-digit resolution. The number of donors typed differed by locus, with about 620-630 for A, B, C, DRB1 and DQB1, about 500 for DQA1, 606 for DPA1, and roughly 450 for DPB1. Four or five DR-DQ haplotypes were treated as single units for association and clustering because of strong linkage in the cohort. On average, roughly 200,000 unique TCR beta nucleotide sequences were sequenced per donor among 350 to 400 genotyped donors of the cohort, with roughly 18% of those sequences being non-productive.

Overall study results and their limits: A later analysis associated about 18,000 TCR beta sequences with specific HLA alleles at a false discovery rate of 0.05. Across donors, most TCR sequences were observed very rarely, whereas some public TCRs were present in many individuals. Broadly in line with IMGT annotations, most TCR beta V segments showed up in productive rearrangements about 90% or about 30% of the time in an earlier analysis of about 500 of the donors. Because HLA typing was missing for some donors at each locus, association tests included only the typed subset. The classifier was reported to diagnose cytomegalovirus status with high specificity and sensitivity in both the original cohort and the validation cohort. In this cohort, only TCR beta chains were sequenced, and detectable features were limited by the absence of alpha or paired-chain data. Because the 87-base-pair reads could not distinguish some IMGT-functional V segments, including TRBV6-2 and TRBV6-3, those segments were excluded. In a later analysis, TCR association rates were found to vary across HLA loci, with the most associated TCRs seen for DRB1 alleles and the fewest for HLA-C alleles. V-gene and J-gene trimming of TCR beta chains was associated with a missense DCLRE1C variant in a later genetic analysis, and the association was replicated in an independent cohort. A cluster of highly shared sequence variants was judged likely to represent a technical artifact of the sequencing pipeline. A later analysis reported that several top co-occurrence clusters appeared linked to parvovirus B19, influenza, CMV and Epstein-Barr virus. Because counts were too low, about 15 rarely observed V segments, including chromosome 9 orphons, were left out of the earlier analysis of approximately 580 of the donors. A later genetic analysis reported fewer N-insertions in productive TCRs among donors in an Asian-associated ancestry cluster than the roughly 720-donor mean. For the cohort, immune exposure information was limited to CMV serostatus. Compared with equally common non-associated chains, HLA-associated TCR beta chains in a later analysis were more clonally expanded and had lower generation probabilities. When HLA alleles, especially DR and DQ, strongly co-occurred, attributing TCR associations to individual alleles was difficult. The presence/absence analyses assumed that sequencing depth was roughly uniform across donors, and that assumption may not be true. Most CMV-associated TCR beta chains appeared to be HLA-restricted in a later analysis, and the HLA associations seemed to be driven largely by CMV exposure. In vitro tests confirmed that a few of the cytomegalovirus-associated TCR beta chains recognize cytomegalovirus antigens. The study gave a list of about 150 TCR beta chains associated with cytomegalovirus. A further reported finding was that TCR beta sequences accurately predicted the HLA-A and HLA-B alleles for most subjects in the first cohort. According to the authors, the approach could potentially be generalized to other disease states and immunological phenotypes. Linkage disequilibrium might explain the correlated functional status among segregating V segments, but an unknown experimental factor could not be ruled out.

Preparation of the library involved the immunoSEQ multiplex PCR assay. For the multiplex PCR, a mixture combining 60 forward primers for TCR Vbeta segments and 13 reverse primers for TCR Jbeta segments was used. Amplification of the CDR3 region of rearranged TCR beta genes was performed with a multiplex PCR assay on genomic DNA. Amplified TCR beta libraries were sequenced as 87-base-pair reads on the Illumina HiSeq System. The authors processed their data as follows. Across the 500 to 750 repertoires, a later analysis counted approximately 75 million unique TCR beta chains, around 11 million of which were shared by at least two donors. To remove PCR and sequencing errors, raw reads were error-corrected and collapsed into unique sequences using a nearest-neighbor algorithm that merged closely related sequences. To assign V, D and J gene segments, CDR3 sequences were aligned to IMGT reference sequences. For a sequence to be retained, at least a six-nucleotide match to both a V gene segment and a J gene segment was required. A rearrangement was called productive if the CDR3 had no stop codons and remained in frame with V and J, and every other rearrangement was called non-productive. Following IMGT convention, CDR3 was defined as the stretch from the second conserved V-encoded cysteine up to the conserved J-encoded phenylalanine. The earlier analysis of about 560 of the donors excluded any sequence lacking an unambiguous match to a single V gene segment. In an earlier analysis of 587 of the donors, V segments were called functional above 56.7% productive rearrangements and were called segregating when the between-donor standard deviation exceeded 5%. A statistical classification framework was built to diagnose cytomegalovirus status from the catalog of TCR beta chain sequences. In a later analysis, TCR nucleotide sequences were compared against IMGT/GENE-DB human TR gene sequences so that V and J genes could be assigned. A later analysis assigned CDR3 sequences and most-parsimonious VDJ recombination scenarios with the TCRdist pipeline. In a later analysis, each TCR beta chain was defined by its CDR3 amino acid sequence together with its V-gene family, and reads without a unique V-gene family were excluded. As a way to deal with suspected cross-contamination and a sequencing artifact, a later analysis dropped roughly 600 nucleotide sequences that were highly shared and had low generation probability. In a later analysis, a clonal expansion index was calculated for each public chain from normalized within-repertoire ranks of inferred template counts. In a later analysis, generation probabilities were computed using a VDJ recombination model fitted to out-of-frame rearrangements, and the results were checked against IGoR. In a later analysis, TCR-TCR, TCR-HLA and TCR-CMV co-occurrence was scored with hypergeometric tests, and a repertoire-size bias correction was applied to TCR pairs. False discovery rates were estimated in a later analysis by permuting HLA or CMV assignments 20 times. In a later analysis, co-occurring TCRs were grouped using DBSCAN, with TCRdist sequence similarity added in when clustering inside HLA-allele-positive subsets. Repertoires with fewer than 30,000 or more than 120,000 public chains were left out of co-occurrence clustering, as were five repertoires with anomalous nucleotide sharing. The clones in this table, taken by TCRdb from immuneACCESS, are in-frame only. Not every clone is retained; where verified, under half of the shortfall comes from an unresolved V gene, and the cause of the rest is unknown. V, J and clone size are taken as reported in that table, and D and trimming were inferred from the DNA itself. The table for this sample shows about 200,000 clones. The leading ten clones occupy roughly 1.2% of the sample.

There are 13 amino acids in the CDR3, from cysteine to phenylalanine inclusive. Only CDR3 DNA remains: 39 bases, in frame from the first base. Looking up the germline V gene (reference sequence) yields CDR1 LNHDA and CDR2 SQIVND. Trimming takes 6 bases from V and 4 bases from J, and the germline ends sit 12 bases apart. The cohort consisted of 670 or so healthy bone marrow donors. All cohort members were sampled while nominally healthy, although unrecorded immune exposures were likely present. The donor was CMV seropositive and belonged to the group of 250 to 300 seropositive cohort members. A peripheral blood sample was provided by each donor, and peripheral blood mononuclear cells were used for TCR beta sequencing. Genomic DNA was extracted from the blood cell samples with the Qiagen DNeasy Blood Extraction Kit.

The material sequenced was PBMCs. The rearranged segments are TRBV19 and TRBJ1-1, with no reliable assignment of the D segment. The receptor's source is a girl under 10 years old in good health and CMV-seropositive. The CDR3 has the sequence CASSHPLSTEAFF. At the DNA level, the sequence is TGTGCCAGTAGCCACCCCTTGAGCACTGAAGCTTTCTTT.